What follows is one T cell receptor (beta chain) and its context. The data were taken from a study of blood T cell repertoires in COVID-19. Study in general: Samples taken during acute and convalescent COVID-19 were collected in the United States, Italy and Spain. Sample material is recorded as cDNA or gDNA derived from T cells, B-cell-depleted T cells, or PBMCs.

CDR1 is LNHDA and CDR2 is SQIVND in the germline V gene (reference sequence). V was shortened by 6 bases and J by 11 bases, with 13 bases between the two germline ends. The CDR3 spans 11 residues. TCRdb's table, derived via immunoSEQ multiplex PCR, lists solely in-frame clones and lacks some. The sample records around 140,000 clones, around 87% being singletons. Material: peripheral blood. This sequence originates from a man aged 45-60 years who had recovered from COVID-19. The chain employs TRBV19 and TRBJ1-2; perhaps TRBD1 as D (5 bases). The CDR3 nucleotides read TGTGCCAGTAGCGACAGTAAAGCTTACACCTTC. This sequence encodes CASSDSKAYTF.